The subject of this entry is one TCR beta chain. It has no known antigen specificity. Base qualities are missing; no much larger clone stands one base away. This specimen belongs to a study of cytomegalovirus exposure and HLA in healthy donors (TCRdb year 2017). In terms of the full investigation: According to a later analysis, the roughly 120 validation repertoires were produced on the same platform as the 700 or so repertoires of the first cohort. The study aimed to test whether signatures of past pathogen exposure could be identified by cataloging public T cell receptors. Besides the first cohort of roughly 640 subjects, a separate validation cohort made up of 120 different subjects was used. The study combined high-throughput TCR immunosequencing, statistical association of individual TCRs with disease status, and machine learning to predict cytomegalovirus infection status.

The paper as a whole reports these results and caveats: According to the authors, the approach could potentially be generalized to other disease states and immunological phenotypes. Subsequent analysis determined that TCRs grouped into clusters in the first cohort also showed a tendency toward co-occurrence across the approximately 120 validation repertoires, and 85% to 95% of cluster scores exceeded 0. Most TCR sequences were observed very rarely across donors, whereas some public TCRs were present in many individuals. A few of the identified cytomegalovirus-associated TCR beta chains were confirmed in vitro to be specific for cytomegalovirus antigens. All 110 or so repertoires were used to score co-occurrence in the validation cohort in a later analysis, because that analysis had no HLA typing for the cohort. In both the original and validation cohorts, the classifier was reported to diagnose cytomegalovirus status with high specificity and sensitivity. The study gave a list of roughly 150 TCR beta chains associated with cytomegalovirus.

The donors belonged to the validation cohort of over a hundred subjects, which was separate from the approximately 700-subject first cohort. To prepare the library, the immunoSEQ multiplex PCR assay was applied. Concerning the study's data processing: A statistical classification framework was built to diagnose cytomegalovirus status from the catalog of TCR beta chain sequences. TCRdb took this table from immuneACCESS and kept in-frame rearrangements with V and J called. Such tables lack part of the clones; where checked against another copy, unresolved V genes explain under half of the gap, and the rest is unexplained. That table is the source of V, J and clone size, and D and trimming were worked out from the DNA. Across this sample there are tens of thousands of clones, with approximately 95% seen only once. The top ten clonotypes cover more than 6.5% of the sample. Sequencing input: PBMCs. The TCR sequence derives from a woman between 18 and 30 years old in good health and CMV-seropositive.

The CDR3 reads CASSEGAAFNYGYTF. The nucleotide sequence reads as follows: TGTGCCAGCAGTGAAGGGGCCGCATTTAACTATGGCTACACCTTC. The chain couples TRBV2 to TRBJ1-2; the D gene identity is not certain. The germline V gene specifies SNHLY as CDR1 and FYNNEI as CDR2. Relative to germline, V is 1 base shorter and J is 1 base shorter, with 10 bases between their ends. The CDR3 sequence holds 15 residues, the cysteine and phenylalanine included. The kept DNA is CDR3 alone, 45 bases in frame from the first base.